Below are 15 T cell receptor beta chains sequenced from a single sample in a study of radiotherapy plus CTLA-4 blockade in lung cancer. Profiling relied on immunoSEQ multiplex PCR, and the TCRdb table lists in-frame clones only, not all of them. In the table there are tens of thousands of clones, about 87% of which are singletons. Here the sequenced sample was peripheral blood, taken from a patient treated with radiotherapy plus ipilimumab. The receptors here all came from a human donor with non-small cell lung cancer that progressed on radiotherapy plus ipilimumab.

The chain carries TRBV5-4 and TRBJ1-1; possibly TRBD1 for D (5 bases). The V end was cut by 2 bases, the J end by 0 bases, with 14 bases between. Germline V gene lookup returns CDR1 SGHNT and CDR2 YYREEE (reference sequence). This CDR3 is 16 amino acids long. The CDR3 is CASSFGRGGVNTEAFF. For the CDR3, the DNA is TGTGCCAGCAGCTTCGGACGGGGGGGTGTGAACACTGAAGCTTTCTTT.

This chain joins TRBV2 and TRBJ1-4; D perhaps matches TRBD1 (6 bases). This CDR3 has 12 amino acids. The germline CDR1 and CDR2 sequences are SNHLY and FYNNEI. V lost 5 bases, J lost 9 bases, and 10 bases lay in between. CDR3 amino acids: CASSFTGKKLFF. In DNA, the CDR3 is TGTGCCAGCAGTTTTACAGGGAAAAAACTGTTTTTT.

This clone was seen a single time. CDR3 loop: CASSVGWNTEAFF. DNA for the CDR3: TGTGCCAGCAGTGTTGGATGGAACACTGAAGCTTTCTTT. The V gene is TRBV2, the J gene TRBJ1-1; D call uncertain. The V end lost 4 bases, the J end lost 1 base, and 7 bases lay between the germline ends. This CDR3 is built from 13 residues. Germline V CDR1 and CDR2: SNHLY, FYNNEI.

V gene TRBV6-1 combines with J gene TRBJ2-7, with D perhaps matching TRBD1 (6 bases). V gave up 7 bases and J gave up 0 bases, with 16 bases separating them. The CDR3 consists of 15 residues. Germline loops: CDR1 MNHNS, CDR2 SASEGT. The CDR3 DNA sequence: TGTGCCAGCAAACCGGAAGGGGGTCGCTCCTACGAGCAGTACTTC. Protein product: CASKPEGGRSYEQYF.

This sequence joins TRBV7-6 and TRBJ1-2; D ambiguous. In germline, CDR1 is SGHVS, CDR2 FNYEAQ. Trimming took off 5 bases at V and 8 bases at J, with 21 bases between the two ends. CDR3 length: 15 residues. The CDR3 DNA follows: TGTGCCAGCAGCGGTCAGATAGGTGGGGTAGGAGGCTACACCTTC. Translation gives CASSGQIGGVGGYTF.

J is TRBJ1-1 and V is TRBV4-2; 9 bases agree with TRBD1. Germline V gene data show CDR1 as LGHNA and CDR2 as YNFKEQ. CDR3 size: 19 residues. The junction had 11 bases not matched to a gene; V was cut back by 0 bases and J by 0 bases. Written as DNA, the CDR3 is TGTGCCAGCAGCCAAGAGATGAGGACAGGGGAGCGGATGAACACTGAAGCTTTCTTT. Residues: CASSQEMRTGERMNTEAFF.

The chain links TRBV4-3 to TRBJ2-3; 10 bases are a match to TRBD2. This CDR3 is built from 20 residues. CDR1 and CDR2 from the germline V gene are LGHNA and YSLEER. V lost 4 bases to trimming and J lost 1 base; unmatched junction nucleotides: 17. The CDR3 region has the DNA TGCGCCAGCAGCCTAACCATAATCCTAGCGGGGGAGCTGCGCACAGATACGCAGTATTTT. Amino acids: CASSLTIILAGELRTDTQYF.

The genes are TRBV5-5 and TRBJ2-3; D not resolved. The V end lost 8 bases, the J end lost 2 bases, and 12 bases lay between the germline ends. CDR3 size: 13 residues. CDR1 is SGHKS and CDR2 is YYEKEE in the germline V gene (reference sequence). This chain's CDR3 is CASYWSNTDTQYF. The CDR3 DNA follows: TGTGCCAGTTATTGGTCAAACACAGATACGCAGTATTTT.

CDR3 amino acids: CALTPLGQGGGGYTF. For the CDR3, the DNA is TGTGCCTTAACACCCTTGGGACAGGGAGGAGGAGGCTACACCTTC. The chain recombines TRBV30 with TRBJ1-2, with 9 bases lining up with TRBD1. CDR1 is GTSNPN and CDR2 is SVGIG in the germline V gene (reference sequence). The CDR3 covers 15 residues. Trimming cost V 7 bases and J 8 bases; bases outside gene matches: 17.

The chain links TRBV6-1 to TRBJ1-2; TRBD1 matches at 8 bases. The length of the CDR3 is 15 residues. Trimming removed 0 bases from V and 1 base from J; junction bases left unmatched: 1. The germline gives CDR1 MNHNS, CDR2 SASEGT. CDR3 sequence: CASSEATGGNYGYTF. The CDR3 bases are TGTGCCAGCAGTGAAGCCACAGGGGGTAACTATGGCTACACCTTC.

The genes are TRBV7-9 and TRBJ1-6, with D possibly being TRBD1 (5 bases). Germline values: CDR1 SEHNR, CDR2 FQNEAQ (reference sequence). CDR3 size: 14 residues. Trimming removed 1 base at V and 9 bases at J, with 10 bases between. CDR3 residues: CASSLGQGSSPLHF. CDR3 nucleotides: TGTGCCAGCAGCTTAGGGCAGGGATCTTCACCCCTCCACTTT.

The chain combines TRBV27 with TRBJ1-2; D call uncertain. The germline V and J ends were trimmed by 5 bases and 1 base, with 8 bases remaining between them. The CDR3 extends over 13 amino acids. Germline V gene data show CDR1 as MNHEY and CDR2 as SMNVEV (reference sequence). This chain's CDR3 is CASSEGSNYGYTF. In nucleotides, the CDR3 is TGTGCCAGCAGTGAAGGGAGTAACTATGGCTACACCTTC.

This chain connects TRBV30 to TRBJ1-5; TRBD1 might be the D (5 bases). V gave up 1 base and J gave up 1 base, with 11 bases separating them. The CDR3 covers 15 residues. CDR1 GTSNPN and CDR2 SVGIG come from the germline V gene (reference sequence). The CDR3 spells CAWSAGVGSNQPQHF. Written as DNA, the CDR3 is TGTGCCTGGAGTGCGGGGGTCGGAAGCAATCAGCCCCAGCATTTT.

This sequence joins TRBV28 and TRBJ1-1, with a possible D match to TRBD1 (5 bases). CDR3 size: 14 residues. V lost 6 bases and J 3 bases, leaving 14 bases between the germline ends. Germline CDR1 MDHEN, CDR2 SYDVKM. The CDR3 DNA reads TGTGCCAGCAGCCTAGGGGCGAAGGACACTGAAGCTTTCTTT. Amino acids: CASSLGAKDTEAFF.

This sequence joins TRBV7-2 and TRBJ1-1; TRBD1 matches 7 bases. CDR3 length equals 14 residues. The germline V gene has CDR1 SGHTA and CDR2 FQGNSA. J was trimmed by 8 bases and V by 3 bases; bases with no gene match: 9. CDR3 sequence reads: CASSFGQGVVEAFF. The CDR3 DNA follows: TGTGCCAGCAGCTTTGGGCAGGGGGTGGTAGAAGCTTTCTTT.